This T cell receptor (beta chain) was sequenced in a study of shared T cell receptors in the human thymus. The CDR3 length is 17 residues. From germline, CDR1 is MDHEN and CDR2 SYDVKM. V gave up 1 base and J gave up 0 bases, with 13 bases separating them. Produced via immunoSEQ multiplex PCR; TCRdb's table is partial and in-frame only. Among over 60,000 clones, roughly 95% were seen once, and the ten largest hold 0.033%. This clone was counted a single time. The chain is built from TRBV28 and TRBJ1-3; D call uncertain. This TCR came from a human donor. Material for sequencing was thymocytes. In nucleotides, the CDR3 is TGTGCCAGCAGTTTATTCCGGACGCATTACTCTGGAAACACCATATATTTT. This encodes CASSLFRTHYSGNTIYF.